Below, 28 T cell receptor beta chains from the same sample are listed, as sequenced in a study of PD-1 and CTLA-4 blockade in melanoma (dated by TCRdb to the early 2020s). Receptor libraries were prepared by the immunoSEQ multiplex PCR assay. TCRdb took over this immuneACCESS table, retaining in-frame rearrangements with V and J assigned. Such tables are incomplete; in checked studies, under half of the missing clones stem from an unresolved V gene, and the remainder is unexplained. The sample includes more than 15,000 clones, with about 71% observed a single time. The ten top clones hold around an eighth of the sample. The sequencing here drew on CD8+ T cells from peripheral blood, taken from a patient given anti-PD-1 treatment. The receptors derive from a human donor with melanoma.

V gene TRBV6-1 combines with J gene TRBJ2-7; 7 nucleotides line up with TRBD1. The ends lost 3 bases at V and 3 bases at J; junction bases unmatched: 5. The CDR3 length is 14 residues. Germline CDR1 MNHNS, CDR2 SASEGT. The CDR3 coding sequence is TGTGCCAGCAGTGACCGACAGGGATACTACGAGCAGTACTTC. It codes for CASSDRQGYYEQYF.

The chain has TRBV3-1 (or the pseudogene TRBV3-2) and TRBJ2-5; 7 bases are shared with TRBD2. Germline values: CDR1 LGHDT, CDR2 YNNKEL (reference sequence). This CDR3 comprises 17 residues. V was clipped by 0 bases and J by 4 bases; unmatched bases: 11. DNA of the CDR3: TGTGCCAGCAGCCAAGATCAGGCAGCGGGATACTCAGAGACCCAGTACTTC. Translated: CASSQDQAAGYSETQYF.

The rearrangement links TRBV11-2 to TRBJ2-5; D gene ambiguous. The CDR3 is 15 amino acids. The V end lost 2 bases, the J end lost 1 base, and 11 bases lay between the germline ends. CDR1 is SGHAT and CDR2 is FQNNGV in the germline V gene. For the CDR3, the DNA is TGTGCCAGCAGCTTATCGAGCAGGATCCAAGAGACCCAGTACTTC. As protein: CASSLSSRIQETQYF. Complete variable domain (other parts from reference TRBV11-2 and TRBJ2-5): EAGVAQSPRYKIIEKRQSVAFWCNPISGHATLYWYQQILGQGPKLLIQFQNNGVVDDSQLPKDRFSAERLKGVDSTLKIQPAKLEDSAVYLCASSLSSRIQETQYFGPGTRLLVL.

This clone appeared once. V and J are TRBV19 and TRBJ2-3; TRBD2 matches 12 bases. After removal of 5 bases from V and 5 bases from J, the junction contained 17 bases not matched to a gene. In germline, CDR1 is LNHDA, CDR2 SQIVND (reference sequence). This CDR3 has 19 amino acids. In nucleotides, the CDR3 is TGTGCCAGTAGTTCGGGACTAGCGGGTATTCTTCTTTCGGGAGATACGCAGTATTTT. Amino acids: CASSSGLAGILLSGDTQYF. The variable domain in full, with the rest retrieved from reference TRBV19 and TRBJ2-3, is DGGITQSPKYLFRKEGQNVTLSCEQNLNHDAMYWYRQDPGQGLRLIYYSQIVNDFQKGDIAEGYSVSREKKESFPLTVTSAQKNPTAFYLCASSSGLAGILLSGDTQYFGPGTRLTVL.

This clone turned up a few times. The chain has TRBV7-9 and TRBJ2-2, with D perhaps TRBD1 or TRBD2 (5 bases each). The CDR3 length is 13 residues. The V gene's germline CDR1 is SEHNR and CDR2 FQNEAQ (reference sequence). The V gene lost 5 bases and the J gene lost 4 bases, with 8 bases spanning the gap. In DNA form, the CDR3 reads TGTGCCAGCAGCACGGGGACCACCGGGGAGCTGTTTTTT. Protein sequence: CASSTGTTGELFF.

This clone is a singleton in its sample. The V and J genes are TRBV4-1 and TRBJ1-5; possibly TRBD1 for D (6 bases). This CDR3 comprises 14 residues. CDR1 is MGHRA and CDR2 is YSYEKL in the germline V gene. Between the trimmed V and J ends, which lost 1 base and 7 bases, there was a span of 11 bases. The CDR3: CASSQAGAGQPQHF. As DNA, the CDR3 is TGCGCCAGCAGCCAAGCAGGGGCCGGGCAGCCCCAGCATTTT.

In this sample, this clone turned up once. The chain has TRBV27 and TRBJ2-5, with D unresolved. This CDR3 is 12 amino acids long. Germline V gene sequence: CDR1 MNHEY, CDR2 SMNVEV (reference sequence). V was shortened by 0 bases and J by 4 bases, with 3 bases between the two germline ends. This CDR3 is CASSLSLETQYF. The CDR3 DNA follows: TGTGCCAGCAGTTTATCCTTAGAGACCCAGTACTTC.

V gene TRBV29-1 combines with J gene TRBJ2-7; TRBD2 matches at 13 bases. The CDR3 contains 19 residues. V trimming: 6 bases; J trimming: 6 bases; junction bases outside the gene matches: 23. Looked up from germline, CDR1 is SQVTM and CDR2 is ANQGSEA. CDR3 protein: CSVIGRGQRPGLAGIEQYF. As DNA, the CDR3 is TGCAGCGTCATCGGGAGGGGACAGCGACCGGGACTAGCGGGGATCGAGCAGTACTTC.

This chain joins TRBV27 and TRBJ1-5, with D possibly being TRBD1 (5 bases). Germline V CDR1 and CDR2: MNHEY, SMNVEV (reference sequence). V dropped 6 bases and J dropped 0 bases, with 12 bases sitting between them. The CDR3 sequence is 15 residues long. CDR3 in DNA: TGTGCCAGCAGACTGGGACCCAATAGCAATCAGCCCCAGCATTTT. Its translation: CASRLGPNSNQPQHF.

V gene TRBV14 combines with J gene TRBJ2-7; either TRBD1 or TRBD2 may fit D (5 bases each). In germline, CDR1 is SGHDN, CDR2 FVKESK. Trimming took off 5 bases at V and 0 bases at J, with 11 bases between the two ends. The CDR3 sequence is 14 residues long. CDR3 in DNA: TGTGCCAGCAGCTCCGCCGGGGCCTCCTACGAGCAGTACTTC. It translates to CASSSAGASYEQYF.

The chain links TRBV5-4 to TRBJ1-2, with a possible D match to TRBD1 (5 bases). Trimming removed 2 bases at V and 1 base at J, with 9 bases between. Germline V CDR1 and CDR2: SGHNT, YYREEE (reference sequence). The CDR3 consists of 14 residues. The CDR3 nucleotides read TGTGCCAGCAGCTTCAGGGACGGTAACTATGGCTACACCTTC. Encoded protein: CASSFRDGNYGYTF.

J is TRBJ1-5 and V is TRBV2; perhaps TRBD1 as D (5 bases). V shed 2 bases and J shed 6 bases, with 5 bases lying between them. The CDR3 length is 12 residues. From germline, CDR1 is SNHLY and CDR2 FYNNEI. The chain's CDR3 is CASSETGQPQHF. In nucleotides, the CDR3 is TGTGCCAGCAGTGAAACAGGTCAGCCCCAGCATTTT.

The rearrangement joins TRBV4-1 to TRBJ2-7, with a tentative D call TRBD2 (6 bases). V was clipped by 6 bases and J by 0 bases, with 15 bases between them. Germline CDR1 is MGHRA and CDR2 is YSYEKL. This CDR3 has 15 amino acids. CDR3 DNA: TGCGCCAGCAGTCCTCATAGCGGAGCCTCCTACGAGCAGTACTTC. Its translation is CASSPHSGASYEQYF.

V gene TRBV6-5 combines with J gene TRBJ2-1; tentatively, D is TRBD1 (5 bases). From germline, CDR1 is MNHEY and CDR2 SVGAGI. The CDR3 runs to 13 residues. V lost 0 bases and J lost 9, with 9 bases in between. For the CDR3, the DNA is TGTGCCAGCAGTTACTCGAAGGGGCCTGAGCAGTTCTTC. This gives the protein CASSYSKGPEQFF.

On this clone itself: The sample carries other DNA sequences with the same CDR3. This sequence joins TRBV5-5 and TRBJ2-7; no clear D. V dropped 3 bases and J dropped 1 base, with 5 bases sitting between them. Germline lookup yields CDR1 SGHKS and CDR2 YYEKEE (reference sequence). There are 12 residues in the CDR3. This chain's CDR3 is CASSSASYEQYF. The DNA of the CDR3 is TGTGCCAGCAGCTCCGCATCCTACGAGCAGTACTTC.

The chain has TRBV30 and TRBJ1-1; no clear D gene. Germline V CDR1 and CDR2: GTSNPN, SVGIG (reference sequence). Trimming removed 1 base from V and 0 bases from J, with 12 bases in between. The CDR3 is 15 amino acids. Here the CDR3 reads CAWSGQTFMNTEAFF. In nucleotides, the CDR3 is TGTGCCTGGAGTGGACAAACCTTCATGAACACTGAAGCTTTCTTT.

The V call is TRBV27, the J call TRBJ2-7, with TRBD2 as a possible D gene (6 bases). The V end lost 2 bases, the J end lost 0 bases, and 11 bases lay between the germline ends. The CDR3 is 15 residues long. From germline, CDR1 is MNHEY and CDR2 SMNVEV (reference sequence). The CDR3 reads CASSLLGGTSYEQYF. As DNA, the CDR3 is TGTGCCAGCAGTTTACTGGGGGGAACCTCCTACGAGCAGTACTTC.

The rearrangement uses TRBV21-1 and TRBJ1-2. TRBV21-1 corresponds to a pseudogene. The CDR3 is 14 amino acids. The CDR3 here is CASSKEEGNYGYTF. The CDR3, as DNA: TGTGCCAGCAGCAAAGAAGAGGGGAACTATGGCTACACCTTC.

V is TRBV30 and J is TRBJ2-2, with D perhaps TRBD1 (6 bases). This CDR3 contains 13 residues. Germline values: CDR1 GTSNPN, CDR2 SVGIG (reference sequence). The V and J ends lost 2 bases and 6 bases respectively, with 10 bases between them. The CDR3 coding sequence is TGTGCCTGGAGTTATGAGGGGGCCGGGGAGCTGTTTTTT. This codes for CAWSYEGAGELFF.

The chain is built from TRBV2 and TRBJ2-3; TRBD2 matches 9 bases. V shed 6 bases and J 7 bases; nucleotides not matched to a gene: 11. Germline loops: CDR1 SNHLY, CDR2 FYNNEI. The CDR3 has 15 residues. The CDR3 sequence is CASRAYSGSRNTQYF. CDR3 bases: TGTGCCAGCAGAGCATATAGCGGGAGTAGGAATACGCAGTATTTT. Complete variable domain (other parts from reference TRBV2 and TRBJ2-3): EPEVTQTPSHQVTQMGQEVILRCVPISNHLYFYWYRQILGQKVEFLVSFYNNEISEKSEIFDDQFSVERPDGSNFTLKIRSTKLEDSAMYFCASRAYSGSRNTQYFGPGTRLTVL.

The chain has TRBV9 and TRBJ1-2, with a possible D match to TRBD1 (5 bases). The CDR3 totals 13 residues. The V gene's germline CDR1 is SGDLS and CDR2 YYNGEE. Between the trimmed V and J ends, which lost 0 bases and 8 bases, there was a span of 11 bases. The CDR3: CASSVATGLGYTF. DNA for the CDR3: TGTGCCAGCAGCGTAGCAACAGGACTAGGCTACACCTTC.

This clone is classed as medium-sized (0.01 to 0.1%). V gene TRBV7-9 combines with J gene TRBJ2-7; D gene ambiguous. V was pared by 5 bases and J by 0 bases, with 2 bases between. This CDR3 region has 11 residues. The V gene's germline CDR1 is SEHNR and CDR2 FQNEAQ (reference sequence). Here the CDR3 DNA reads TGTGCCAGCAGCCCCTCCTACGAGCAGTACTTC. It translates to CASSPSYEQYF.

The chain is built from TRBV6-6 and TRBJ1-1; unclear D gene. CDR1 is MNHNY and CDR2 is SVGAGI in the germline V gene (reference sequence). The V end lost 6 bases, the J end lost 4 bases, and 9 bases lay between the germline ends. CDR3 length: 12 residues. The CDR3 spells CASSRGGTEAFF. In DNA, the CDR3 is TGTGCCAGCAGCCGAGGAGGCACTGAAGCTTTCTTT.

V is TRBV6-5 and J is TRBJ1-5; D unresolved. Trimming shortened V by 4 bases and J by 2 bases, and 12 bases separated the two germline ends. Germline V lookup: CDR1 MNHEY, CDR2 SVGAGI. The CDR3 has 15 amino acids. CDR3 bases: TGTGCCAGCAGTTTATCGGCCGGGGGCAATCAGCCCCAGCATTTT. Encoded protein: CASSLSAGGNQPQHF.

The chain is built from TRBV5-4 and TRBJ1-2, with D hard to call. The CDR3 is 14 residues long. Trimming removed 7 bases from V and 8 bases from J, with 21 bases in between. Germline V gene lookup returns CDR1 SGHNT and CDR2 YYREEE (reference sequence). For the CDR3, the DNA is TGTGCCAGCGGTAGGGTTGGGGATTTAGACGGCTACACCTTC. Its translation is CASGRVGDLDGYTF.

This rearrangement joins TRBV7-9 to TRBJ1-5, with D possibly matching TRBD1 (6 bases). CDR3 length: 14 amino acids. V dropped 5 bases and J dropped 6 bases, with 14 bases sitting between them. Per the germline V gene, CDR1 is SEHNR and CDR2 is FQNEAQ (reference sequence). CDR3 region: CASSPTGGGQPQHF. The CDR3 DNA reads TGTGCCAGCAGCCCCACGGGGGGCGGTCAGCCCCAGCATTTT.

The rearrangement uses TRBV27 and TRBJ1-1; 8 nucleotides match TRBD1. Unmatched junction bases numbered 4, after V lost 8 bases and J lost 5 bases. CDR1 MNHEY and CDR2 SMNVEV come from the germline V gene (reference sequence). The CDR3 contains 12 residues. The DNA of the CDR3 is TGTGCCAGCTGGACAGGGAGTACTGAAGCTTTCTTT. As protein: CASWTGSTEAFF.

By proportion, this clone is medium-sized (0.01 to 0.1%). The rearrangement uses TRBV28 and TRBJ1-5; D is unclear. The CDR3 runs to 15 residues. Trimming stripped 4 bases from V and 0 bases from J, with 10 bases between. In germline, CDR1 is MDHEN, CDR2 SYDVKM. The CDR3 sequence is CASSSTPYSNQPQHF. The CDR3 DNA is TGTGCCAGCAGTTCAACGCCTTATAGCAATCAGCCCCAGCATTTT.